Each of the 22 T cell receptor beta chains below was sequenced from the same sample in a study of blood T cell repertoires in COVID-19. Using immunoSEQ multiplex PCR, the repertoire was profiled, and TCRdb retains in-frame clones only, with some absent. The sample holds fewer than 350,000 clones, 75% to 90% seen once. The specimen sequenced was peripheral blood. These receptor sequences come from a woman in her thirties who had recovered from COVID-19.

This clone was seen just once. The V gene is TRBV5-6, the J gene TRBJ1-2; the D gene is possibly TRBD1 (5 bases). V was trimmed by 9 bases and J by 0 bases, leaving 9 bases between them. The CDR3 length is 12 residues. Germline V gene lookup returns CDR1 SGHDT and CDR2 YYEEEE. The CDR3 nucleotides are TGTGCCACGGGGGACCCTAACTATGGCTACACCTTC. Residues: CATGDPNYGYTF.

The chain is built from TRBV6-1 and TRBJ2-7, with D perhaps matching TRBD1 (6 bases). Germline loops: CDR1 MNHNS, CDR2 SASEGT. Trimming removed 3 bases from V and 0 bases from J, with 12 bases in between. The CDR3 length is 15 residues. The CDR3 loop is CASSDTGTDSYEQYF. The DNA for the CDR3 is TGTGCCAGCAGTGACACAGGGACCGACTCCTACGAGCAGTACTTC.

The chain has TRBV5-1 and TRBJ2-7; D is perhaps TRBD1 (5 bases). This CDR3 has 13 residues. Germline V gives CDR1 SGHRS, CDR2 YFSETQ. The V and J ends lost 3 bases and 3 bases respectively, with 10 bases between them. The CDR3 nucleotides read TGCGCCAGCAGCTATACAGGAGTCTACGAGCAGTACTTC. Protein sequence: CASSYTGVYEQYF.

This chain links TRBV18 with TRBJ1-2; unclear D gene. This CDR3 has 15 residues. Deletions cut 0 bases from V and 4 bases from J, with 12 bases between. Per germline, CDR1 KGHSH and CDR2 LQKENI. The CDR3 region is CASSPPGRPSYGYTF. The CDR3 DNA follows: TGTGCCAGCTCACCACCGGGCAGGCCAAGCTATGGCTACACCTTC. The variable domain in full, with the rest retrieved from reference TRBV18 and TRBJ1-2, is NAGVMQNPRHLVRRRGQEARLRCSPMKGHSHVYWYRQLPEEGLKFMVYLQKENIIDESGMPKERFSAEFPKEGPSILRIQQVVRGDSAAYFCASSPPGRPSYGYTFGSGTRLTVV.

The chain is built from TRBV5-1 and TRBJ1-2; D perhaps matches TRBD1 (5 bases). Per the germline V gene, CDR1 is SGHRS and CDR2 is YFSETQ. The CDR3 is made up of 15 amino acids. Trimming shortened V by 0 bases and J by 0 bases, and 9 bases separated the two germline ends. DNA of the CDR3: TGCGCCAGCAGCTTGGCTACAGGTTCTAACTATGGCTACACCTTC. This encodes CASSLATGSNYGYTF. The whole variable domain, filled in from reference TRBV5-1 and TRBJ1-2, reads KAGVTQTPRYLIKTRGQQVTLSCSPISGHRSVSWYQQTPGQGLQFLFEYFSETQRNKGNFPGRFSGRQFSNSRSEMNVSTLELGDSALYLCASSLATGSNYGYTFGSGTRLTVV.

V gene TRBV19 combines with J gene TRBJ2-1; 11 nucleotides match TRBD2. The length of the CDR3 is 15 residues. The junction had 1 base not matched to a gene; V was cut back by 6 bases and J by 0 bases. Germline V gives CDR1 LNHDA, CDR2 SQIVND (reference sequence). The CDR3 DNA reads as TGTGCCAGTAGCCTAGCGGGGGGCTCCTACAATGAGCAGTTCTTC. Amino acids: CASSLAGGSYNEQFF.

The chain is built from TRBV28 and TRBJ1-2, with D possibly TRBD1 on 5 matching bases. CDR1 is MDHEN and CDR2 is SYDVKM in the germline V gene. V dropped 3 bases and J dropped 4 bases, with 9 bases sitting between them. This CDR3 comprises 13 residues. The CDR3 DNA reads as TGTGCCAGCAGTTTGGGGCCTGGCTATGGCTACACCTTC. It yields the protein CASSLGPGYGYTF.

The gene calls are TRBV27 and TRBJ2-6; 15 positions agree with TRBD2. Trimming cost V 6 bases and J 0 bases; bases outside gene matches: 3. CDR3 length: 18 residues. Germline CDR1 MNHEY, CDR2 SMNVEV (reference sequence). This CDR3 is CASRGLAGGLSGANVLTF. The CDR3 coding sequence is TGTGCCAGCAGGGGACTAGCGGGGGGCCTCTCTGGGGCCAACGTCCTGACTTTC.

This chain joins TRBV11-2 and TRBJ1-1, with 7 bases aligning to TRBD1. Germline CDR1 and CDR2: SGHAT and FQNNGV. The CDR3 loop spans 14 amino acids. Losses at the gene ends were 5 bases for V and 4 bases for J; bases not matched to a gene: 7. This CDR3 reads CASSPYQGGTEAFF. The CDR3 DNA reads as TGTGCCAGCAGCCCCTACCAGGGGGGCACTGAAGCTTTCTTT.

J is TRBJ2-2 and V is TRBV9; D gene unclear. Germline values: CDR1 SGDLS, CDR2 YYNGEE. The CDR3 spans 12 residues. Trimming pared 3 bases from V and 6 bases from J, leaving 6 bases between. CDR3 coding DNA: TGTGCCAGCAGCGCCAACTCCGGGGAGCTGTTTTTT. It encodes CASSANSGELFF.

Only one count was recorded for this clone. Other DNA sequences of this sample code for an identical CDR3. This rearrangement joins TRBV18 to TRBJ1-5, with 7 bases that match TRBD1. Trimming cost V 3 bases and J 5 bases; bases outside gene matches: 1. The CDR3 runs 13 residues. Germline lookup yields CDR1 KGHSH and CDR2 LQKENI. Here the CDR3 reads CASSPDRDQPQHF. The CDR3 DNA is TGTGCCAGCTCACCCGACAGGGATCAGCCCCAGCATTTT.

The genes are TRBV3-1 (or the pseudogene TRBV3-2) and TRBJ2-1; 7 positions agree with TRBD1. In germline, CDR1 is LGHDT, CDR2 YNNKEL (reference sequence). The junction had 6 bases not matched to a gene; V was cut back by 5 bases and J by 5 bases. The CDR3 is 14 amino acids. The DNA for the CDR3 is TGTGCCAGCAGCTCCCGAACAGGGGACAATGAGCAGTTCTTC. It yields the protein CASSSRTGDNEQFF.

V is TRBV4-1 and J is TRBJ1-1; 7 bases map to TRBD1. V lost 0 bases and J lost 1; bases outside the gene matches: 2. CDR3 length equals 15 residues. The germline gives CDR1 MGHRA, CDR2 YSYEKL. CDR3 sequence (DNA): TGCGCCAGCAGCCAAGAAGGGGGCGGGAACACTGAAGCTTTCTTT. Its protein is CASSQEGGGNTEAFF.

Worth noting for this clone: This same CDR3 is encoded by further DNA sequences in the sample. The V gene is TRBV5-1, the J gene TRBJ2-5; 9 bases map to TRBD2. The germline CDR1 and CDR2 sequences are SGHRS and YFSETQ. With V trimmed by 2 bases and J by 4 bases, 6 bases remained unmatched. CDR3 length: 15 residues. CDR3 residues: CASSLGASGVETQYF. CDR3 DNA: TGCGCCAGCAGCTTAGGTGCTAGCGGGGTAGAGACCCAGTACTTC. Full variable domain (missing parts from reference TRBV5-1 and TRBJ2-5): KAGVTQTPRYLIKTRGQQVTLSCSPISGHRSVSWYQQTPGQGLQFLFEYFSETQRNKGNFPGRFSGRQFSNSRSEMNVSTLELGDSALYLCASSLGASGVETQYFGPGTRLLVL.

The chain uses TRBV21-1 and TRBJ2-2; the table's D call of TRBD2 was not tested on the DNA. TRBV21-1 is a listed pseudogene. CDR3 length equals 18 residues. CDR3 in amino acids: CASSKVSLWREGTGELFF. DNA of the CDR3: TGTGCCAGCAGCAAAGTGTCATTATGGCGGGAAGGCACCGGGGAGCTGTTTTTT.

The chain joins TRBV3-1 (or the pseudogene TRBV3-2) to TRBJ1-3; D unclear. Germline CDR1 and CDR2: LGHDT and YNNKEL (reference sequence). V was clipped by 1 base and J by 0 bases, with 4 bases between them. The CDR3 sequence is 14 residues long. CDR3 in DNA: TGTGCCAGCAGCCAAGCAGACTCTGGAAACACCATATATTTT. Translated, it gives CASSQADSGNTIYF.

The gene calls are TRBV19 and TRBJ1-2; 8 nucleotides line up with TRBD1. Trimming cost V 8 bases and J 8 bases; bases outside gene matches: 7. CDR1 and CDR2 (germline): LNHDA, SQIVND (reference sequence). The CDR3 is 12 amino acids. CDR3 in amino acids: CASVTGGRGYTF. DNA of the CDR3: TGTGCCAGTGTTACAGGGGGAAGAGGCTACACCTTC.

The rearrangement links TRBV15 to TRBJ1-3; TRBD1 matches at 7 bases. Germline-derived CDR1 and CDR2 are LNHNV and YYDKDF (reference sequence). Trimming took 1 base from V and 2 from J; bases not matched to a gene: 5. The CDR3 is 16 residues long. This CDR3 reads CATSRVTQGPGNTIYF. The CDR3 bases are TGTGCCACCAGCAGAGTCACACAGGGGCCTGGAAACACCATATATTTT.

The chain uses TRBV14 and TRBJ2-7, with D possibly TRBD1 on 6 matching bases. The CDR3 loop spans 16 amino acids. Germline CDR1 is SGHDN and CDR2 is FVKESK. V was clipped by 3 bases and J by 3 bases, with 18 bases between them. The CDR3 loop reads CASSHHKASRGYEQYF. The CDR3 DNA is TGTGCCAGCAGCCATCACAAAGCGTCCAGGGGCTACGAGCAGTACTTC.

The chain combines TRBV6-5 with TRBJ2-7; unclear D gene. The ends were cut back, 2 bases at V and 0 bases at J, with 14 bases in the middle. This CDR3 region has 16 residues. CDR1 MNHEY and CDR2 SVGAGI come from the germline V gene. CDR3 bases: TGTGCCAGCAGTTACCTCGGTTTCGGTAGCTCCTACGAGCAGTACTTC. This codes for CASSYLGFGSSYEQYF.

J is TRBJ2-2 and V is TRBV2, with 10 bases lining up with TRBD1. Germline CDR1 and CDR2: SNHLY and FYNNEI. Trimming removed 6 bases from V and 4 bases from J; junction bases left unmatched: 5. The CDR3 totals 15 residues. The DNA of the CDR3 is TGTGCCAGCAGGGGGGACAGGGGAAGCACCGGGGAGCTGTTTTTT. Protein sequence: CASRGDRGSTGELFF.

This chain uses TRBV5-4 with TRBJ2-5; 10 positions agree with TRBD2. V was clipped by 0 bases and J by 4 bases; unmatched bases: 6. CDR3 length: 16 residues. Germline lookup yields CDR1 SGHNT and CDR2 YYREEE (reference sequence). The CDR3 nucleotides are TGTGCCAGCAGCTTGGCTTCCGAGCGGGGGGGAGAGACCCAGTACTTC. It specifies CASSLASERGGETQYF.